This entry lists 5 T cell receptor beta chains sequenced from one sample in a study of shared clonotypes between healthy human individuals. Assay: immunoSEQ multiplex PCR; the TCRdb copy retains only in-frame clones and omits some. The sample consists of roughly 680,000 clones, around 70% of them appearing once. Input material: memory CD4+ T cells sorted from blood. Subset noted: CD45RA-negative fraction. The origin of the receptors is a woman in her twenties or thirties in good health.

This clone was picked up many times. The chain couples TRBV2 to TRBJ2-4; 8 bases match TRBD2. This CDR3 has 19 amino acids. Per the germline V gene, CDR1 is SNHLY and CDR2 is FYNNEI. The V segment lost 6 bases and the J segment 0 bases; nucleotides outside the gene matches: 16. CDR3: CASSHREGQRELAKNIQYF. CDR3 coding DNA: TGTGCCAGCAGCCACCGGGAGGGGCAGCGGGAGTTAGCCAAAAACATTCAGTACTTC.

The sample holds a few counts of this clone. This rearrangement joins TRBV4-1 to TRBJ2-1, with 11 bases identical to TRBD2. The CDR3 contains 17 residues. V was clipped by 3 bases and J by 10 bases; unmatched bases: 14. CDR1 is MGHRA, CDR2 YSYEKL, per germline. CDR3 amino acids: CASSHGSSGTSGSEQFF. In DNA, the CDR3 is TGCGCCAGCAGCCACGGATCCTCCGGGACTAGCGGCTCGGAGCAGTTCTTC.

This chain joins TRBV27 and TRBJ2-1, with D unclear. This CDR3 is built from 14 residues. Trimming removed 5 bases at V and 8 bases at J, with 16 bases between. Looked up from germline, CDR1 is MNHEY and CDR2 is SMNVEV (reference sequence). The CDR3 sequence is CASSISHPVDEQFF. DNA of the CDR3: TGTGCCAGCAGTATCTCGCATCCAGTCGATGAGCAGTTCTTC.

There are a few counts of this clone. Within the sample, other DNA sequences also encode this same CDR3. The chain is built from TRBV7-3 and TRBJ2-1; D is undetermined. V was shortened by 5 bases and J by 3 bases, with 14 bases between the two germline ends. Germline values: CDR1 SGHTA, CDR2 FQGTGA. The CDR3 is made up of 15 amino acids. The CDR3 DNA reads TGTGCCAGCAGCCCTGGGTCACACCTCTACAATGAGCAGTTCTTC. Translating gives CASSPGSHLYNEQFF.

The CDR3 sequence is CASSEAPETQYF. DNA of the CDR3: TGTGCCAGCAGTGAAGCTCCCGAGACCCAGTACTTC. V and J are TRBV6-1 and TRBJ2-5; D ambiguous. Between the trimmed V and J ends, which lost 0 bases and 5 bases, there was a span of 4 bases. Germline CDR1 and CDR2: MNHNS and SASEGT. The CDR3 has 12 amino acids.